This T cell receptor beta chain was found in a study of blood T cells in healthy people across ages. Germline CDR1 MDHEN, CDR2 SYDVKM. The CDR3 runs 15 residues. V was pared by 6 bases and J by 2 bases, with 8 bases of the junction left unmatched. Then a second PCR, running about 7 to 11 cycles, was carried out with a sample-barcoded 5' primer and a J-beta primer mix. Using its own MiXCR run on the 5' RACE reads, TCRdb lists one record per CDR3 protein. Of around 970,000 distinct CDR3 sequences listed, 45% to 60% are singletons. Donors gave roughly 10 milliliters of peripheral blood apiece. This TCR derives from a woman aged 55-69 years in good health. The sequencing input was blood. The chain couples TRBV28 to TRBJ2-7, with 9 bases that match TRBD1. This chain's CDR3 is CASSNLRDRAYEQYF. The CDR3 DNA is TGTGCCAGCAGCAATCTGCGGGACAGGGCCTACGAGCAGTACTTC.